This TCR beta chain was recorded in a study of OX40 agonist ivuxolimab in advanced cancers. Study summary: Patients receiving dose escalation had hepatocellular carcinoma, melanoma, renal cell or head and neck cancer. One hepatocellular carcinoma and a couple of cutaneous melanoma patients partially responded. Findings of the study overall: No determination was made of the antigen specificity of the expanded peripheral T cells.

Turning to this clone: Its antigen is unidentified.

Patients were excluded for autoimmune disease history or systemic immunosuppression. V lost 1 base and J 0 bases, leaving 11 bases between the germline ends. In germline, CDR1 is SGDLS, CDR2 YYNGEE. The CDR3 totals 16 residues. The method was immunoSEQ multiplex PCR; TCRdb's version includes in-frame clones alone and lacks a portion of them. The sample shows nearly 85,000 clones, 80% to 90% of them seen only once. The receptor was isolated from an adult with an advanced solid tumor such as melanoma, head and neck, liver or kidney cancer. The sequencing here drew on CD4+ or CD8+ T cells sorted from blood, taken in a trial of the OX40 agonist ivuxolimab. The chain combines TRBV9 with TRBJ2-1, with a tentative D call TRBD2 (5 bases). In nucleotides, the CDR3 is TGTGCCAGCAGCGTATTTATTCGGGGCTCCTACAATGAGCAGTTCTTC. This translates into CASSVFIRGSYNEQFF.